What follows are 22 T cell receptor beta chains derived from one specimen sequenced in a study of regulatory T cells in long-lasting Graves disease. Noted time point: newly diagnosed GD, antithyroid drugs for less than 3 months. With RNA extracted from PBMCs as input, the TCR library was made. Relying on iRepertoire HTBI primers and Arm-PCR of CDR3 regions, the team built TCR beta libraries. TCRdb analysed the multiplex PCR reads with MiXCR anew, one entry per CDR3 protein. Of roughly 410,000 distinct CDR3 sequences listed, 15% were seen once; the top ten hold roughly 8%. The same data also contributed to another study, on T cells in Graves' hyperthyroidism and ophthalmopathy.

The sample here was peripheral blood mononuclear cells (PBMCs), taken at new diagnosis, from a patient treated with antithyroid drugs. The receptors were sampled from a woman aged 40 to 50 with Graves disease.

This chain uses TRBV20-1 with TRBJ2-7, with 15 bases aligning to TRBD2. The germline V gene has CDR1 DFQATT and CDR2 SNEGSKA (reference sequence). With 5 bases clipped from V and 3 bases from J, the junction kept 11 bases outside the gene matches. The CDR3 is 17 amino acids. CDR3 in DNA: TGCAGTGCTCAGTGGACTAGCGGGAGGGCCGGCGGCTACGAGCAGTACTTC. Translated: CSAQWTSGRAGGYEQYF.

This clonotype appeared a few times. This chain uses TRBV28 with TRBJ2-6; 8 nucleotides agree with TRBD1. There are 19 residues in the CDR3. Germline assignment: CDR1 MDHEN and CDR2 SYDVKM. V shed 7 bases, J shed 3 bases, and the junction held 17 bases outside the gene matches. Here the CDR3 DNA reads TGTGCCAGCATCGATAGACAGGGGTGGGCCCGATATGGGGCCAACGTCCTGACTTTC. Protein sequence: CASIDRQGWARYGANVLTF.

In regard to this clonotype: A far more abundant clone sits one base away, making this likely a read error. The V call is TRBV27, the J call TRBJ2-2, with 11 bases aligning to TRBD1. Germline lookup yields CDR1 MNHEY and CDR2 SMNVEV (reference sequence). The CDR3 runs 16 residues. V dropped 5 bases and J dropped 6; count of bases not matched to a gene: 8. Here the CDR3 DNA reads TGTGCCAGCAGTGATTTACCGGGACAGGGGGCCGGGGAGCTGTTTTTT. Amino acid sequence: CASSDLPGQGAGELFF.

In regard to this clonotype: A much larger clonotype is one base distant, so this may be a read error. The CDR3 sequence is CASSLEVQDTDTEYF. The CDR3 DNA reads TGCGCCAGCAGCTTGGAAGTACAGGACACAGATACGGAGTATTTT. The chain joins TRBV5-1 to TRBJ2-3; tentatively, D is TRBD1 (5 bases). The CDR3 length is 15 residues. Germline CDR1 reads SGHRS; CDR2 reads YFSETQ. Based on the CDR3 plus reference TRBV5-1 and TRBJ2-3, the full variable domain is KAGVTQTPRYLIKTRGQQVTLSCSPISGHRSVSWYQQTPGQGLQFLFEYFSETQRNKGNFPGRFSGRQFSNSRSEMNVSTLELGDSALYLCASSLEVQDTDTEYFGPGTRLTVL.

This clonotype has a count of ten or more. The rearrangement uses TRBV6-1 and TRBJ2-2, with D maybe TRBD2 (6 bases). V was cut by 7 bases and J by 6 bases, with 18 bases left in between. The germline CDR1 and CDR2 sequences are MNHNS and SASEGT. This CDR3 spans 15 amino acids. CDR3 coding DNA: TGTGCCAGCACTTCAGACAGTCCGGGAGCCGGGGAGCTGTTTTTT. This translates into CASTSDSPGAGELFF.

This clonotype has ten or more counts. The J gene is TRBJ2-5, the V gene TRBV3-1, with a weak D call TRBD2 (5 bases). This CDR3 region has 14 residues. The germline V and J ends were trimmed by 0 bases and 4 bases, with 9 bases remaining between them. Germline V CDR1 and CDR2: LGHDT, YNNKEL (reference sequence). CDR3 sequence reads: CASSQDRLAETQYF. The CDR3 nucleotides read TGTGCCAGCAGCCAAGATCGGCTAGCAGAGACCCAGTACTTC.

Many counts were recorded for this clonotype. The chain has TRBV12-3 or TRBV12-4 and TRBJ2-5; the match to TRBD2 covers 7 bases. Trimming took 0 bases from V and 9 from J; bases not matched to a gene: 16. The CDR3 extends over 17 amino acids. Here the CDR3 DNA reads TGTGCCAGCAGTTTAGCCCCGGTGGCTAGCCGCCGGGGGGCCCAGTACTTC. This translates into CASSLAPVASRRGAQYF.

The chain's CDR3 is CASSGGTDYWNTEAFF. The CDR3 DNA sequence: TGTGCCAGCAGTGGGGGGACAGACTATTGGAACACTGAAGCTTTCTTT. This chain joins TRBV25-1 and TRBJ1-1; 7 bases fit TRBD1. Germline V CDR1 and CDR2: MGHDK, SYGVNS. V lost 4 bases, J lost 1 base, and 9 bases stayed unmatched. The CDR3 is 16 amino acids.

The chain employs TRBV7-3 and TRBJ2-5, with 13 bases identical to TRBD2. The junction had 5 bases not matched to a gene; V was cut back by 4 bases and J by 9 bases. The CDR3 loop spans 14 amino acids. Germline V gene lookup returns CDR1 SGHTA and CDR2 FQGTGA. The CDR3 sequence is CASSSLAGGGAQYF. In nucleotides, the CDR3 is TGTGCCAGCAGCTCACTAGCGGGAGGGGGGGCCCAGTACTTC.

At least ten counts were recorded for this clonotype. The chain uses TRBV27 and TRBJ2-7; D call uncertain. The V and J ends lost 1 base and 2 bases respectively, with 12 bases between them. Germline lookup yields CDR1 MNHEY and CDR2 SMNVEV (reference sequence). There are 15 residues in the CDR3. CDR3 amino acids: CASSLYGTETYEQYF. The CDR3 DNA reads as TGTGCCAGCAGTTTATATGGTACCGAGACCTACGAGCAGTACTTC.

CDR3 protein: CSALRGGQNSRGYTF. CDR3 in DNA: TGCAGTGCTCTTAGAGGGGGACAGAACTCTCGTGGCTACACCTTC. This rearrangement joins TRBV20-1 to TRBJ1-2, with 7 positions matching TRBD1. Germline-derived CDR1 and CDR2 are DFQATT and SNEGSKA (reference sequence). V trimming: 5 bases; J trimming: 7 bases; junction bases outside the gene matches: 16. The CDR3 runs to 15 residues.

V and J are TRBV5-6 and TRBJ2-7; D may be TRBD2 (6 bases). Trimming took 1 base from V and 2 from J, leaving 25 bases between them. This CDR3 spans 19 amino acids. From germline, CDR1 is SGHDT and CDR2 YYEEEE. The CDR3 DNA reads TGTGCCAGCAGCTTGTTGGTGTCGGGGAGCGGGCGAGGGGCCTACGAGCAGTACTTC. Translation: CASSLLVSGSGRGAYEQYF.

This clonotype has ten or more counts. The chain is built from TRBV30 and TRBJ1-5, with D possibly being TRBD1 (5 bases). The CDR3 totals 13 residues. With 4 bases removed from V and 5 bases from J, the gap between germline ends came to 12 bases. CDR1 and CDR2 from the germline V gene are GTSNPN and SVGIG (reference sequence). CDR3 amino acids: CAWTPGGDQPQHF. The CDR3 DNA reads as TGTGCCTGGACCCCGGGGGGAGATCAGCCCCAGCATTTT. Full variable domain (missing parts from reference TRBV30 and TRBJ1-5): SQTIHQWPATLVQPVGSPLSLECTVEGTSNPNLYWYRQAAGRGLQLLFYSVGIGQISSEVPQNLSASRPQDRQFILSSKKLLLSDSGFYLCAWTPGGDQPQHFGDGTRLSIL.

This clonotype was seen more than once but under ten times. The chain has TRBV27 and TRBJ2-7; D might be TRBD2 (5 bases). With 2 bases removed from V and 1 base from J, the gap between germline ends came to 12 bases. The CDR3 is made up of 15 amino acids. The germline V gene has CDR1 MNHEY and CDR2 SMNVEV (reference sequence). The CDR3 nucleotides are TGTGCCAGCAGTTTAGAATCCAGCGGATCCTACGAGCAGTACTTC. Translating gives CASSLESSGSYEQYF.

This clonotype was observed a few times. The V gene is TRBV4-1, the J gene TRBJ2-2; D is unresolved. The CDR3 sequence is 17 residues long. V was cut by 0 bases and J by 1 base, with 12 bases left in between. CDR1 is MGHRA, CDR2 YSYEKL, per germline. CDR3 region: CASSQEGNLVNTGELFF. The CDR3 coding sequence is TGCGCCAGCAGCCAAGAGGGGAATCTAGTGAACACCGGGGAGCTGTTTTTT.

Many counts were recorded for this clonotype. The chain employs TRBV19 and TRBJ1-1; 11 bases are shared with TRBD1. Trimming took 9 bases from V and 2 from J; bases not matched to a gene: 8. This CDR3 has 15 amino acids. Germline V CDR1 and CDR2: LNHDA, SQIVND (reference sequence). The CDR3 reads CASSPRTGGNTEAFF. The CDR3 DNA follows: TGTGCCAGCAGCCCCCGGACAGGGGGCAACACTGAAGCTTTCTTT.

The table lists this clonotype with a few counts. V is TRBV29-1 and J is TRBJ2-7, with a possible D match to TRBD2 (5 bases). This CDR3 contains 13 residues. Between the trimmed V and J ends, which lost 3 bases and 2 bases, there was a span of 11 bases. Germline V gene data show CDR1 as SQVTM and CDR2 as ANQGSEA. The CDR3 nucleotides read TGCAGCGTTGAGGAGGACGCCGCCTACGAGCAGTACTTC. Translation: CSVEEDAAYEQYF.

In this sample, this clonotype turned up a few times. Written as DNA, the CDR3 is TGCAGTGCTAGTCCCGGACTAGCGGAAAACTACGAGCAGTACTTC. Translating it yields CSASPGLAENYEQYF. V and J are TRBV20-1 and TRBJ2-7, with 10 bases lining up with TRBD2. V shed 3 bases and J 3 bases; nucleotides not matched to a gene: 8. Germline V gene sequence: CDR1 DFQATT, CDR2 SNEGSKA (reference sequence). The CDR3 covers 15 residues.

This clonotype was found many times. This rearrangement joins TRBV12-3 or TRBV12-4 to TRBJ2-1; no firm D call. The CDR3 sequence is 12 residues long. Trimming stripped 6 bases from V and 5 bases from J, with 8 bases between. CDR3 bases: TGTGCCAGCAGGTTCGGAGACAATGAGCAGTTCTTC. It yields the protein CASRFGDNEQFF.

This clonotype was seen many times. The chain recombines TRBV12-3 or TRBV12-4 with TRBJ1-5; D not certain. This CDR3 comprises 15 residues. V was cut by 5 bases and J by 4 bases, with 15 bases left in between. The chain's CDR3 is CASSPPRVGNQPQHF. In nucleotides, the CDR3 is TGTGCCAGCAGTCCCCCCCGGGTAGGGAATCAGCCCCAGCATTTT.

As regards this clonotype: At one end the junction does not follow the germline gene, possibly because of a read error. The rearrangement joins TRBV6-5 to TRBJ1-2; no definite D call. CDR1 and CDR2 (germline): MNHEY, SVGAGI. This CDR3 comprises 12 residues. CDR3 DNA sequence: TGTGCCAGCAGTTACTCCGACCATGGCTACAACTTC. Its protein is CASSYSDHGYNF.

In its sample, this clonotype was seen many times. The chain links TRBV28 to TRBJ1-4; D remains ambiguous. Per germline, CDR1 MDHEN and CDR2 SYDVKM. The CDR3 totals 14 residues. Trimming removed 3 bases from V and 1 base from J, with 6 bases in between. The CDR3 coding sequence is TGTGCCAGCAGTTTGGCCGTAACTAATGAAAAACTGTTTTTT. This sequence encodes CASSLAVTNEKLFF. Based on the CDR3 plus reference TRBV28 and TRBJ1-4, the full variable domain is DVKVTQSSRYLVKRTGEKVFLECVQDMDHENMFWYRQDPGLGLRLIYFSYDVKMKEKGDIPEGYSVSREKKERFSLILESASTNQTSMYLCASSLAVTNEKLFFGSGTQLSVL.